This T cell receptor beta chain comes out of a study of blood T cell repertoires in COVID-19. Study-wide background: Samples representing acute and convalescent COVID-19 were sourced from the United States, Italy and Spain. PBMCs, B-cell-depleted T cells, or T cells were the source of the cDNA or gDNA that made up the material.

Germline CDR1 MNHNY, CDR2 SVGAGI (reference sequence). This CDR3 is 13 amino acids long. V was shortened by 4 bases and J by 3 bases, with 10 bases between the two germline ends. In the original processing: Cell counts per sample came from amplifying reference gene primers. Clones were read by immunoSEQ multiplex PCR, and TCRdb kept only the in-frame ones, dropping some. The DNA gave D and trimming, while V, J and clone size come from that table. The repertoire has approximately 260,000 clones, roughly 82% of them found once; the top ten carry approximately 5%. The sequencing sample was made of peripheral blood. The clonotype was recovered from a woman older than 75 with active or convalescent COVID-19. The chain has TRBV6-6 and TRBJ2-7; D might be TRBD1 (5 bases). CDR3 bases: TGTGCCAGCAGTTTGGACACGATCTACGAGCAGTACTTC. It encodes CASSLDTIYEQYF.